Following are 19 T cell receptor beta chains from one sample sequenced in a study of T cells in Graves' hyperthyroidism and ophthalmopathy. Amplification of TCR beta CDR3 regions used RNA as the template. A set of HTBI primers served as the primers for a first-round RT-PCR of the TCR CDR3. TCRdb redid the calling of the multiplex PCR reads with MiXCR, one entry per CDR3 protein. The table lists 330,000 or so distinct CDR3 sequences, approximately 19% of them singletons. Sequenced input: blood. These receptors were taken from a man aged 45-65 years with Graves' ophthalmopathy.

This clonotype was counted between two and nine times. The chain recombines TRBV4-2 with TRBJ1-2; 10 bases map to TRBD1. Germline V gene sequence: CDR1 LGHNA, CDR2 YNFKEQ. After removal of 4 bases from V and 7 bases from J, the junction contained 9 bases not matched to a gene. The CDR3 totals 15 residues. The CDR3 coding sequence is TGTGCCAGCAGCCCCAGGGACAGGGGCGCTGGTGGCTACACCTTC. Translation: CASSPRDRGAGGYTF.

This clonotype showed up many times. V gene TRBV28 combines with J gene TRBJ1-5; D possibly corresponds to TRBD1 (5 bases). Germline values: CDR1 MDHEN, CDR2 SYDVKM. The CDR3 length is 14 residues. Deletions cut 6 bases from V and 3 bases from J, with 12 bases between. CDR3 coding DNA: TGTGCCAGCAGAGCCAGGGTTTTCAATCAGCCCCAGCATTTT. Protein product: CASRARVFNQPQHF. Filled out from reference TRBV28 and TRBJ1-5, the complete variable domain reads DVKVTQSSRYLVKRTGEKVFLECVQDMDHENMFWYRQDPGLGLRLIYFSYDVKMKEKGDIPEGYSVSREKKERFSLILESASTNQTSMYLCASRARVFNQPQHFGDGTRLSIL.

This clonotype came up a few times. The chain uses TRBV12-3 or TRBV12-4 and TRBJ2-7; D is unclear. The CDR3 loop spans 13 amino acids. V was pared by 4 bases and J by 4 bases, with 11 bases between. The CDR3: CASSSASNYEQYF. The DNA for the CDR3 is TGTGCCAGCAGTTCCGCGTCCAATTACGAGCAGTACTTC.

There are a few counts of this clonotype. At one end, the junction sequence differs from germline, possibly due to a read error. This chain uses TRBV29-1 with TRBJ2-7; perhaps D is TRBD1 or TRBD2 (5 bases each). CDR1 is SQVTM, CDR2 ANQGSEA, per germline. CDR3 length: 13 residues. The CDR3 DNA is TGCAACGTTCGGGACCAGGAGAGCTACGAGCAGTACTTC. Translated: CNVRDQESYEQYF.

The chain couples TRBV29-1 to TRBJ2-5, with D uncertain. Germline loops: CDR1 SQVTM, CDR2 ANQGSEA. Trimming pared 4 bases from V and 4 bases from J, leaving 4 bases between. The CDR3 consists of 10 residues. In DNA form, the CDR3 reads TGCAGCGTTGGTCTAGAGACCCAGTACTTC. Amino acid sequence: CSVGLETQYF.

This clonotype was found many times. V and J are TRBV6-1 and TRBJ2-5; 8 nucleotides line up with TRBD2. The junction had 3 bases not matched to a gene; V was cut back by 1 base and J by 2 bases. Germline V gene lookup returns CDR1 MNHNS and CDR2 SASEGT. The CDR3 spans 15 residues. The CDR3 sequence is CASSEGTSRQETQYF. CDR3 in DNA: TGTGCCAGCAGTGAAGGGACTAGCAGGCAAGAGACCCAGTACTTC.

The chain employs TRBV24-1 and TRBJ2-2; 9 nucleotides agree with TRBD1. The V segment lost 4 bases and the J segment 5 bases; nucleotides outside the gene matches: 7. This CDR3 has 16 residues. The V gene's germline CDR1 is KGHDR and CDR2 SFDVKD. The chain's CDR3 is CATSDWGQGETGELFF. The CDR3 DNA is TGTGCCACCAGTGACTGGGGACAGGGTGAGACCGGGGAGCTGTTTTTT.

The genes are TRBV12-3 or TRBV12-4 and TRBJ2-3, with D possibly matching TRBD2 (6 bases). Trimming left V 4 bases short and J 5 bases short, with 13 bases between. The CDR3 length is 14 residues. The CDR3, as DNA: TGTGCCAGCAGTTCTAGCGCTACGGGAGATACGCAGTATTTT. This codes for CASSSSATGDTQYF.

This clonotype was found a few times. The genes are TRBV12-3 or TRBV12-4 and TRBJ1-2; 8 bases agree with TRBD1. The length of the CDR3 is 15 residues. Trimming took 5 bases from V and 4 from J; bases not matched to a gene: 9. CDR3 residues: CASSPRTGITYGYTF. Written as DNA, the CDR3 is TGTGCCAGCAGTCCTAGGACAGGGATCACCTATGGCTACACCTTC.

The chain joins TRBV9 to TRBJ2-1; 11 bases are shared with TRBD2. This CDR3 is 16 amino acids long. Germline V lookup: CDR1 SGDLS, CDR2 YYNGEE. The junction had 7 bases not matched to a gene; V was cut back by 3 bases and J by 5 bases. The CDR3 DNA sequence: TGTGCCAGCAGCGGCGGGACTAGCGGATCTAACAATGAGCAGTTCTTC. Its translation: CASSGGTSGSNNEQFF.

The gene calls are TRBV7-9 and TRBJ1-2; D may be TRBD1 (5 bases). The CDR3 is 14 amino acids. The V and J ends lost 3 bases and 0 bases respectively, with 8 bases between them. Germline V gene sequence: CDR1 SEHNR, CDR2 FQNEAQ (reference sequence). The CDR3 nucleotides are TGTGCCAGCAGCTTGGACACAGCTAACTATGGCTACACCTTC. Protein product: CASSLDTANYGYTF.

The table lists this clonotype with many counts. This chain joins TRBV6-1 and TRBJ2-7; D is unclear. The germline gives CDR1 MNHNS, CDR2 SASEGT. The ends were cut back, 5 bases at V and 5 bases at J, with 10 bases in the middle. CDR3 length equals 12 residues. CDR3 DNA sequence: TGTGCCAGCAGTTCCGAGACGGACGAGCAGTACTTC. Translation gives CASSSETDEQYF.

In this sample, this clonotype turned up a few times. CDR3 sequence: CAPRDGDSYEQYF. In DNA form, the CDR3 reads TGTGCGCCCCGGGACGGTGACTCCTACGAGCAGTACTTC. The J gene is TRBJ2-7, the V gene TRBV10-3, with D perhaps assigned TRBD1 or TRBD2 (5 bases each). The CDR3 contains 13 residues. Germline CDR1 ENHRY, CDR2 SYGVKD.

V and J are TRBV6-2 or TRBV6-3 and TRBJ1-2; the D is unclear. Germline V gene lookup returns CDR1 MNHEY and CDR2 SVGEGT. This CDR3 has 14 amino acids. Deletions cut 6 bases from V and 2 bases from J, with 13 bases between. The CDR3 sequence: CASRGEGENYGYTF. The DNA of the CDR3 is TGTGCCAGCAGGGGAGAGGGAGAGAACTATGGCTACACCTTC.

This clonotype was counted a few times. The chain has TRBV5-6 and TRBJ2-4; 7 bases are shared with TRBD1. V trimming: 4 bases; J trimming: 1 base; junction bases outside the gene matches: 2. The CDR3 is made up of 14 amino acids. CDR1 is SGHDT and CDR2 is YYEEEE in the germline V gene. The CDR3 sequence: CASSTQGAKNIQYF. The CDR3, as DNA: TGTGCCAGCAGCACACAGGGGGCCAAAAACATTCAGTACTTC. Together with reference TRBV5-6 and TRBJ2-4, the CDR3 gives the full variable domain: DAGVTQSPTHLIKTRGQQVTLRCSPKSGHDTVSWYQQALGQGPQFIFQYYEEEERQRGNFPDRFSGHQFPNYSSELNVNALLLGDSALYLCASSTQGAKNIQYFGAGTRLSVL.

Only a few counts were recorded for this clonotype. This chain uses TRBV5-1 with TRBJ2-1; tentatively, D is TRBD1 or TRBD2 (5 bases each). V lost 6 bases to trimming and J lost 5 bases, with 27 bases between them. This CDR3 region has 18 residues. Germline CDR1 is SGHRS and CDR2 is YFSETQ. CDR3 nucleotide sequence: TGCGCCAGCACCCCCTTGGGGGTAGGAGTAGCAGCTCACAATGAGCAGTTCTTC. This codes for CASTPLGVGVAAHNEQFF.

The chain couples TRBV9 to TRBJ2-5, with TRBD2 matching over 7 bases. From germline, CDR1 is SGDLS and CDR2 YYNGEE. Unmatched junction bases numbered 13, after V lost 3 bases and J lost 5 bases. The CDR3 spans 16 residues. The CDR3 loop is CASSAGGGRARETQYF. The CDR3 DNA sequence: TGTGCCAGCAGCGCCGGAGGAGGGAGGGCCCGGGAGACCCAGTACTTC.

V is TRBV30 and J is TRBJ1-6; D is perhaps TRBD1 (5 bases). Germline assignment: CDR1 GTSNPN and CDR2 SVGIG (reference sequence). CDR3 length equals 16 residues. Trimming stripped 4 bases from V and 3 bases from J, with 16 bases between. The CDR3, as DNA: TGTGCCTGGAAGGTAGAGGGGTGGGGCTATAATTCACCCCTCCACTTT. This encodes CAWKVEGWGYNSPLHF.

Concerning this clonotype: This could be a read error, since a much larger clone is one nucleotide away. The rearrangement uses TRBV5-1 and TRBJ2-7; D may be TRBD1 (6 bases). Trimming removed 5 bases at V and 2 bases at J, with 14 bases between. This CDR3 has 14 residues. Germline CDR1 SGHRS, CDR2 YFSETQ. The CDR3 spells CASRGDTTPYEQYF. For the CDR3, the DNA is TGCGCCAGCAGGGGGGACACGACCCCCTACGAGCAGTACTTC.